The TCR beta chain under discussion was sequenced for a study of blood T cell repertoires in COVID-19. This CDR3 is built from 17 residues. Germline V lookup: CDR1 ENHRY, CDR2 SYGVKD. V lost 0 bases to trimming and J lost 1 base, with 13 bases between them. Two consecutive negative NP/OP PCR tests, clearance, or resolved symptoms defined Cohort 3 recovery. Clones were read by immunoSEQ multiplex PCR, and TCRdb kept only the in-frame ones, dropping some. The sample lists a few hundred thousand clones, 80% to 90% seen once, with roughly 8.7% in the top ten. This sequence joins TRBV10-3 and TRBJ2-4; possibly TRBD1 for D (5 bases). This TCR derives from a man aged 40-49 years who had recovered from COVID-19. Sequenced sample: PBMCs or T cells enriched from blood (not recorded which). The CDR3 sequence is CAISESQGSMAKNIQYF. DNA for the CDR3: TGTGCCATCAGTGAGTCTCAGGGTTCAATGGCCAAAAACATTCAGTACTTC.